What follows is one TCR beta chain and its context. 450 to 600 ng RNA was reverse transcribed with alpha and beta constant-region primers. Separate chain-specific third strand synthesis with multiplexing indices produced the alpha and beta libraries. One entry per CDR3 protein results from TCRdb running MiXCR on the 5' RACE reads. The sample yields about 3,800 distinct CDR3 sequences, roughly 8.5% seen once. The CDR3 runs to 11 residues. Germline CDR1 SGHTA, CDR2 FQGNSA. The V and J ends lost 8 bases and 11 bases, in that order; junction bases with no gene match: 4. This entry comes from a study of HIV-infected patients and healthy controls. Follow-up blood was drawn about 14 weeks, roughly three months, after antiretroviral therapy began. Whole blood was used without fractionation, so all unsorted peripheral T cells were included.

Sequenced material: blood, taken during antiretroviral therapy. J is TRBJ2-3 and V is TRBV7-2; 10 bases line up with TRBD2. This clonotype was obtained from an adult with HIV infection. The CDR3: CASYGTSEQYF. The CDR3 DNA reads TGTGCCAGCTACGGGACTAGCGAGCAGTATTTT. Together with reference TRBV7-2 and TRBJ2-3, the CDR3 gives the full variable domain: GAGVSQSPSNKVTEKGKDVELRCDPISGHTALYWYRQSLGQGLEFLIYFQGNSAPDKSGLPSDRFSAERTGGSVSTLTIQRTQQEDSAVYLCASYGTSEQYFGPGTRLTVL.